This TCR beta chain is drawn from a study of beta chain features in type 1 diabetes. The table lists this clone with a few counts. CDR1 and CDR2 from the germline V gene are SNHLY and FYNNEI. Losses at the gene ends were 6 bases for V and 2 bases for J; bases not matched to a gene: 9. The CDR3 length is 15 residues. The whole isolated RNA underwent reverse transcription, so sequencing captured expressed TCRB transcripts. The table came from immunoSEQ multiplex PCR; TCRdb's copy has only in-frame clones and leaves some out. Of 200,000 to 250,000 clones listed, 9.6% are singletons. Sequenced sample: naive CD4+ T cells from blood. This chain joins TRBV2 and TRBJ2-7; 8 bases agree with TRBD2. The clonotype was recovered from a woman between 18 and 29 years old in good health. The CDR3 nucleotides read TGTGCCAGCAGGCCTACTAGCGGCCTTCCCTACGAGCAGTACTTC. Protein product: CASRPTSGLPYEQYF.